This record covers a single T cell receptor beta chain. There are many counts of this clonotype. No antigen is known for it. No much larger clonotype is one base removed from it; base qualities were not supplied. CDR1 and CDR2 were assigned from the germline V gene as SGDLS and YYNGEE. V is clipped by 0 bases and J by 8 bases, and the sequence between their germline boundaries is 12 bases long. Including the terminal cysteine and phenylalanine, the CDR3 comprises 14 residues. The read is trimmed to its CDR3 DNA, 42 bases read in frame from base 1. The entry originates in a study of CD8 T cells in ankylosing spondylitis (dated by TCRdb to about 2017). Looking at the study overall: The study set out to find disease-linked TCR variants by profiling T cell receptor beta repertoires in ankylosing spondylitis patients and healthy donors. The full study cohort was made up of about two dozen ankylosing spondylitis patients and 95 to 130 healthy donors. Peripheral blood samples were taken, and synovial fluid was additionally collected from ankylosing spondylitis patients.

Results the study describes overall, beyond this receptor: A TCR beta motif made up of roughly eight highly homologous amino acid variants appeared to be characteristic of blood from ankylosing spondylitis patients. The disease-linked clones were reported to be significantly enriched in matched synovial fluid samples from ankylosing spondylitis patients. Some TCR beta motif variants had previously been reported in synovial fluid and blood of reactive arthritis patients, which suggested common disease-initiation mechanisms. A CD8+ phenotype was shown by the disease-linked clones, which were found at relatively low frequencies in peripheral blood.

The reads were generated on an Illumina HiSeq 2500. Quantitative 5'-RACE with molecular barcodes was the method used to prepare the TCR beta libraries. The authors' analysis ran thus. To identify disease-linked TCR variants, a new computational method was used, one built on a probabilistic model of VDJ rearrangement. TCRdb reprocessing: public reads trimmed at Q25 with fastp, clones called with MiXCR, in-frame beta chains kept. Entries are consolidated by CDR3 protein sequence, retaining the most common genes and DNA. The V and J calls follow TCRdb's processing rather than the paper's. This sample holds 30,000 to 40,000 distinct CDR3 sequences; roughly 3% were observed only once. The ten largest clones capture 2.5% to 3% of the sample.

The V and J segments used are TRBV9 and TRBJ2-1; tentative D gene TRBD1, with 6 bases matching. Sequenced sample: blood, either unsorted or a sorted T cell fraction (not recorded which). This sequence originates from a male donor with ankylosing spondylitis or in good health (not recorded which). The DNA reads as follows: TGTGCCAGCAGCGTAGCTGTGGCAGGGGATGAGCAGTTCTTC. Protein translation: CASSVAVAGDEQFF.